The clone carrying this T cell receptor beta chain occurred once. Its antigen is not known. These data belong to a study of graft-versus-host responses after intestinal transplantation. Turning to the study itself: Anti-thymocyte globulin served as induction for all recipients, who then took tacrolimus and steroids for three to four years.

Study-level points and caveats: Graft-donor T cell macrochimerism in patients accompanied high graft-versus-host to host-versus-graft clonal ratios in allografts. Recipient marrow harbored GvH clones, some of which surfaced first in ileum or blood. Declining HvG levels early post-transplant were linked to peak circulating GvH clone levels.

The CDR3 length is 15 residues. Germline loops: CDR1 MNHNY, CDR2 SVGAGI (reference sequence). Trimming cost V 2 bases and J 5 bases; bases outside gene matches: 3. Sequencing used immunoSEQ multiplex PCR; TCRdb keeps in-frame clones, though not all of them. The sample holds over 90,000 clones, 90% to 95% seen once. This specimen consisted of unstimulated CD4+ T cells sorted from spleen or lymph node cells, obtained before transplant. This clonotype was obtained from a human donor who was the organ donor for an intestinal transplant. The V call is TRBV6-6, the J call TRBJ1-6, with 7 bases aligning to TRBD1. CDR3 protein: CASSYPGQNNSPLHF. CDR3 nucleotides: TGTGCCAGCAGTTACCCGGGACAGAATAATTCACCCCTCCACTTT.